The clone carrying this T cell receptor beta chain has a handful of counts. This specimen comes from a study of blood T cell repertoires in COVID-19. Across the whole study: COVID-19 samples from acute and convalescent phases originated in the United States, Italy and Spain. The cDNA or gDNA used as material had been derived from T cells, B-cell-depleted T cells, or PBMCs.

Original handling: Amplification of reference gene primers was used by the study to estimate nucleated cell counts. Only in-frame clones appear in the TCRdb table, and some are missing; sequencing was by immunoSEQ multiplex PCR. V and J calls plus clone size are reproduced from that table; the DNA served to infer D and trimming. The data contain 100,000 or so clones, roughly 86% of them singletons. CDR3 length: 13 residues. Trimming removed 3 bases from V and 7 bases from J, with 13 bases in between. Germline V gene lookup returns CDR1 SGHRS and CDR2 YFSETQ. This clonotype originated in a man aged 40-50 years with active or convalescent COVID-19. The chain employs TRBV5-1 and TRBJ1-2; D is perhaps TRBD1 (6 bases). Sequenced sample: peripheral blood. The CDR3 coding sequence is TGCGCCAGCAGCTCGGGGACACAACGTGGCTACACCTTC. This translates into CASSSGTQRGYTF. The variable domain in full, completed from reference TRBV5-1 and TRBJ1-2, reads KAGVTQTPRYLIKTRGQQVTLSCSPISGHRSVSWYQQTPGQGLQFLFEYFSETQRNKGNFPGRFSGRQFSNSRSEMNVSTLELGDSALYLCASSSGTQRGYTFGSGTRLTVV.